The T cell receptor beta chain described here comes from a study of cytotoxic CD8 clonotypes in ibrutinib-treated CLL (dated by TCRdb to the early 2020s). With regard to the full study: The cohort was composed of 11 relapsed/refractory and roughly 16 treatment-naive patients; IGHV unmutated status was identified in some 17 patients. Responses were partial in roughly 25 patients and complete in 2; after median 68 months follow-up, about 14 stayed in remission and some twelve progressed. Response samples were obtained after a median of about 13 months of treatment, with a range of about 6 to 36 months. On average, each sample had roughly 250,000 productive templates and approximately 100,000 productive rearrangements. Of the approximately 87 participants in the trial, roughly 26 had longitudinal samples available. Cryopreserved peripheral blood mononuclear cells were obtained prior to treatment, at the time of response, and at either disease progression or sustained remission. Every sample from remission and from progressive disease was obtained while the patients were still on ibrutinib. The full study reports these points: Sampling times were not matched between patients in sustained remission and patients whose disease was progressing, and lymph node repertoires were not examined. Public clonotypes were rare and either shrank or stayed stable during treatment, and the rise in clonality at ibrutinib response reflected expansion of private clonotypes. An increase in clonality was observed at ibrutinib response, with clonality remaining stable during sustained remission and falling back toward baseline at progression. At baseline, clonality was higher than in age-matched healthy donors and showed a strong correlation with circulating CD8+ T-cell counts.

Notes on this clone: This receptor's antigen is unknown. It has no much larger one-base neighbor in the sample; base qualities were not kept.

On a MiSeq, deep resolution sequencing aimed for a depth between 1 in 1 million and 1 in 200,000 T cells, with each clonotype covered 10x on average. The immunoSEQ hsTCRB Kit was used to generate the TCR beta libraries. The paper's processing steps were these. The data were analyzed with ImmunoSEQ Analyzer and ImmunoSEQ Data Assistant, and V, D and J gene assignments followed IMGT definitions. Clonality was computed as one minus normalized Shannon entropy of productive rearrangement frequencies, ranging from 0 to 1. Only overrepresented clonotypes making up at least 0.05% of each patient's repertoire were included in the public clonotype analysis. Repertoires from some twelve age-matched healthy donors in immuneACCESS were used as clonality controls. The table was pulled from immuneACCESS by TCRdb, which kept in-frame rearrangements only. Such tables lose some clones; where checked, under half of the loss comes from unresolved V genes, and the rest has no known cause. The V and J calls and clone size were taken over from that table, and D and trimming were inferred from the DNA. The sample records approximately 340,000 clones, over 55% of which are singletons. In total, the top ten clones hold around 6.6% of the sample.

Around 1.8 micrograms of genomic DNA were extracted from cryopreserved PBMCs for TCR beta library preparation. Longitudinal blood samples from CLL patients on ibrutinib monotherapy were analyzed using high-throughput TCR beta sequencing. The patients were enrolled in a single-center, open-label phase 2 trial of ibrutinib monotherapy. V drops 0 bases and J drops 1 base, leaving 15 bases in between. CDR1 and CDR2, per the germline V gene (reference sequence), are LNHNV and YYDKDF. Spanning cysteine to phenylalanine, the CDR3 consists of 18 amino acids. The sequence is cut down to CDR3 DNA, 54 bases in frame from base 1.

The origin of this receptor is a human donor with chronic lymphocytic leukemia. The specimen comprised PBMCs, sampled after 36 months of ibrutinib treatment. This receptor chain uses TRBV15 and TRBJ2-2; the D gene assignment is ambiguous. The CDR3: CATSRDSLRGWNTGELFF. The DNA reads TGTGCCACCAGCAGAGATTCACTGCGTGGGTGGAACACCGGGGAGCTGTTTTTT.